These 5 T cell receptor beta chains came from one sample sequenced in a study of cytomegalovirus exposure and HLA in healthy donors. PCR primers comprised 60 Vbeta and 13 Jbeta primers. Generated by immunoSEQ multiplex PCR, the TCRdb table keeps only in-frame clones and is missing some. The table has around 110,000 clones, 71% seen once. Specimen: PBMCs. Receptors originate from a female donor in good health and CMV-seronegative.

The V call is TRBV25-1, the J call TRBJ1-1, with 7 bases matching TRBD1. V lost 7 bases, J lost 10 bases, and 15 bases stayed unmatched. CDR1 is MGHDK, CDR2 SYGVNS, per germline. The CDR3 contains 14 residues. In DNA, the CDR3 is TGTGCCAGCACCTACTCACACAGGGGCAAATTAGCTTTCTTT. Translating gives CASTYSHRGKLAFF.

The CDR3 nucleotides are TGCAGCGTCTCGGGGACTAGCGGGAGCGGAACTTACGAGCAGTACTTC. Protein product: CSVSGTSGSGTYEQYF. The gene calls are TRBV29-1 and TRBJ2-7, with 14 bases fitting TRBD2. This CDR3 spans 16 amino acids. Trimming took 6 bases from V and 4 from J; bases not matched to a gene: 11. Germline CDR1 SQVTM, CDR2 ANQGSEA.

This clone was seen a few times. The chain employs TRBV5-8 and TRBJ2-2, with D tentatively TRBD2 (6 bases). The CDR3 runs 14 residues. V lost 0 bases and J lost 5, with 8 bases in between. Germline V gives CDR1 SGHTS, CDR2 YDEGEE. As DNA, the CDR3 is TGTGCCAGCAGCTTGGGGACTACAACCGGGGAGCTGTTTTTT. Amino acid sequence: CASSLGTTTGELFF.

The chain combines TRBV6-5 with TRBJ2-1, with 7 bases matching TRBD2. Germline trimming cut 5 bases from V and 7 bases from J; bases unmatched to any gene: 11. This CDR3 contains 15 residues. Germline V lookup: CDR1 MNHEY, CDR2 SVGAGI. This CDR3 is CASSQLVLGGNEQFF. DNA for the CDR3: TGTGCCAGCAGTCAACTAGTTCTCGGGGGGAATGAGCAGTTCTTC.

The gene calls are TRBV11-1 and TRBJ1-2; the D is unclear. This CDR3 is 13 amino acids long. V was trimmed by 8 bases and J by 3 bases, leaving 13 bases between them. Germline V gene data show CDR1 as SGHAT and CDR2 as FQDESV (reference sequence). The CDR3 DNA reads as TGTGCCAGCGGGCGGAGAGCGGACTATGGCTACACCTTC. Translated: CASGRRADYGYTF.